These 21 T cell receptor beta chains were sequenced from one sample in a study of T-cell memory formation after mild COVID-19. TCRdb passed the 5' RACE reads through MiXCR, listing each CDR3 protein once. The sample holds some 300,000 distinct CDR3 sequences, 15% to 20% seen once. Sequences were obtained from PBMCs or a T cell subset sorted from them (not recorded which). The receptors originated from a man between 18 and 29 years old who had mild COVID-19 (a few samples of this study predate the infection). Cell type and time point are not known.

The chain is built from TRBV11-2 and TRBJ2-5; TRBD2 matches 7 bases. The CDR3 sequence is 14 residues long. Germline V gene data show CDR1 as SGHAT and CDR2 as FQNNGV. The junction had 2 bases not matched to a gene; V was cut back by 0 bases and J by 4 bases. The CDR3 here is CASSLEGEGETQYF. CDR3 bases: TGTGCCAGCAGCTTAGAGGGGGAGGGAGAGACCCAGTACTTC.

This clonotype was seen only a few times. The genes are TRBV28 and TRBJ1-6; D is unresolved. The CDR3 runs 17 residues. Between the trimmed V and J ends, which lost 5 bases and 0 bases, there was a span of 14 bases. Germline CDR1 MDHEN, CDR2 SYDVKM. CDR3 in DNA: TGTGCCAGCAGTACTCTAGCGTGGAGCTCCTATAATTCACCCCTCCACTTT. Translated, it gives CASSTLAWSSYNSPLHF. The whole variable domain, filled in from reference TRBV28 and TRBJ1-6, reads DVKVTQSSRYLVKRTGEKVFLECVQDMDHENMFWYRQDPGLGLRLIYFSYDVKMKEKGDIPEGYSVSREKKERFSLILESASTNQTSMYLCASSTLAWSSYNSPLHFGNGTRLTVT.

This chain joins TRBV27 and TRBJ2-2, with 9 bases matching TRBD2. The germline V gene has CDR1 MNHEY and CDR2 SMNVEV (reference sequence). The V and J ends lost 6 bases and 4 bases, in that order; junction bases with no gene match: 9. There are 16 residues in the CDR3. The CDR3 here is CASSYGTSPGTGELFF. CDR3 DNA sequence: TGTGCCAGCAGCTATGGGACTAGCCCGGGCACCGGGGAGCTGTTTTTT.

This clonotype was seen a few times. The rearrangement uses TRBV6-2 or TRBV6-3 and TRBJ1-2; tentatively, D is TRBD1 (6 bases). The CDR3 sequence is 14 residues long. The germline CDR1 and CDR2 sequences are MNHEY and SVGEGT. Between the trimmed V and J ends, which lost 0 bases and 4 bases, there was a span of 9 bases. CDR3 region: CASSYSRGTYGYTF. The CDR3 DNA reads as TGTGCCAGCAGTTACTCGAGGGGGACCTATGGCTACACCTTC.

The chain joins TRBV7-9 to TRBJ2-7, with D maybe TRBD2 (5 bases). Germline V gene lookup returns CDR1 SEHNR and CDR2 FQNEAQ (reference sequence). The V end was cut by 5 bases, the J end by 2 bases, with 19 bases between. CDR3 length: 16 residues. The CDR3 DNA is TGTGCCAGCAGCACCGGGCGGGCCAACCCCGCCTACGAGCAGTACTTC. Protein: CASSTGRANPAYEQYF.

The chain carries TRBV9 and TRBJ2-1; 8 bases are a match to TRBD2. CDR3 length: 15 amino acids. Germline trimming cut 3 bases from V and 4 bases from J; bases unmatched to any gene: 6. Germline assignment: CDR1 SGDLS and CDR2 YYNGEE. The CDR3 nucleotides read TGTGCCAGCAGCGCCGGGGGGGCGGGTTACAATGAGCAGTTCTTC. Protein: CASSAGGAGYNEQFF.

The V call is TRBV12-3 or TRBV12-4, the J call TRBJ1-5; the D gene is possibly TRBD1 (6 bases). CDR3 length equals 15 residues. Trimming pared 6 bases from V and 2 bases from J, leaving 14 bases between. In DNA form, the CDR3 reads TGTGCCAGCAGCGCCCTGGGGGGCGGCAATCAGCCCCAGCATTTT. Translation: CASSALGGGNQPQHF.

This clonotype was recorded many times. The rearrangement joins TRBV6-5 to TRBJ2-1; possibly TRBD1 for D (6 bases). The germline CDR1 and CDR2 sequences are MNHEY and SVGAGI. The CDR3 extends over 14 amino acids. V dropped 4 bases and J dropped 1 base, with 8 bases sitting between them. The CDR3 nucleotides read TGTGCCAGCAGTTTGACAGGATCCTACAATGAGCAGTTCTTC. Its protein is CASSLTGSYNEQFF.

This rearrangement joins TRBV20-1 to TRBJ2-7; D possibly uses TRBD1 or TRBD2 (6 bases each). Trimming left V 3 bases short and J 0 bases short, with 12 bases between. The CDR3 spans 14 residues. The germline gives CDR1 DFQATT, CDR2 SNEGSKA (reference sequence). The DNA for the CDR3 is TGCAGTGCTAGCTCGGGGGCAAGCTCCTACGAGCAGTACTTC. Its protein product is CSASSGASSYEQYF.

V and J are TRBV5-6 and TRBJ1-5; TRBD1 agrees at 10 bases. This CDR3 is built from 16 residues. Germline CDR1 SGHDT, CDR2 YYEEEE. V trimming: 3 bases; J trimming: 7 bases; junction bases outside the gene matches: 10. The CDR3 loop reads CASSSLGQGTGQPQHF. The CDR3 nucleotides read TGTGCCAGCAGCTCGCTGGGACAGGGGACCGGCCAGCCCCAGCATTTT.

This clonotype was observed a few times. The chain employs TRBV5-6 and TRBJ1-6; unclear D gene. Germline CDR1 reads SGHDT; CDR2 reads YYEEEE. Trimming stripped 0 bases from V and 9 bases from J, with 16 bases between. This CDR3 contains 16 residues. The CDR3: CASSLALDGSFSPLHF. Written as DNA, the CDR3 is TGTGCCAGCAGCTTGGCCTTAGACGGTTCGTTTTCACCCCTCCACTTT. The whole variable domain, remainder taken from reference TRBV5-6 and TRBJ1-6, is DAGVTQSPTHLIKTRGQQVTLRCSPKSGHDTVSWYQQALGQGPQFIFQYYEEEERQRGNFPDRFSGHQFPNYSSELNVNALLLGDSALYLCASSLALDGSFSPLHFGNGTRLTVT.

This clonotype was picked up a small number of times. The CDR3 nucleotides read TGCGCCAGCAGCAGCCCTAGCGGGGGGGCGAATACGCAGTATTTT. The encoded protein is CASSSPSGGANTQYF. The rearrangement joins TRBV5-1 to TRBJ2-3; 12 nucleotides line up with TRBD2. The germline V gene has CDR1 SGHRS and CDR2 YFSETQ. Trimming took 4 bases from V and 7 from J; bases not matched to a gene: 7. The CDR3 is 15 amino acids. The variable domain in full, with the rest retrieved from reference TRBV5-1 and TRBJ2-3, is KAGVTQTPRYLIKTRGQQVTLSCSPISGHRSVSWYQQTPGQGLQFLFEYFSETQRNKGNFPGRFSGRQFSNSRSEMNVSTLELGDSALYLCASSSPSGGANTQYFGPGTRLTVL.

The V gene is TRBV12-3 or TRBV12-4, the J gene TRBJ2-3, with D possibly being TRBD2 (5 bases). The CDR3 sequence is 18 residues long. V was clipped by 7 bases and J by 2 bases, with 25 bases between them. The CDR3 is CASTPFGLATAITDTQYF. Written as DNA, the CDR3 is TGTGCCAGCACTCCTTTCGGGCTAGCCACTGCAATCACAGATACGCAGTATTTT.

This chain links TRBV11-2 with TRBJ1-1; D unclear. Trimming stripped 1 base from V and 10 bases from J, with 7 bases between. Germline CDR1 and CDR2: SGHAT and FQNNGV. The CDR3 covers 11 residues. This chain's CDR3 is CASSLVALAFF. The DNA of the CDR3 is TGTGCCAGCAGCTTAGTGGCCCTAGCTTTCTTT.

This chain uses TRBV7-2 with TRBJ2-3; D is ambiguous. Trimming removed 3 bases at V and 6 bases at J, with 10 bases between. Germline V lookup: CDR1 SGHTA, CDR2 FQGNSA. The CDR3 spans 13 residues. CDR3 DNA sequence: TGTGCCAGCAGCTTCCGGGTGGGTGATACGCAGTATTTT. This sequence encodes CASSFRVGDTQYF.

This chain uses TRBV3-1 with TRBJ2-3; 8 bases match TRBD2. Germline CDR1 and CDR2: LGHDT and YNNKEL (reference sequence). Trimming took 4 bases from V and 1 from J; bases not matched to a gene: 4. The CDR3 contains 15 residues. CDR3 sequence reads: CASSLPGLGTDTQYF. The CDR3 DNA is TGTGCCAGCAGCCTTCCGGGACTAGGCACAGATACGCAGTATTTT.

This sequence joins TRBV6-5 and TRBJ1-1; no firm D call. V was clipped by 8 bases and J by 3 bases, with 13 bases between them. This CDR3 comprises 13 residues. Per the germline V gene, CDR1 is MNHEY and CDR2 is SVGAGI. In DNA form, the CDR3 reads TGTGCCAGCGGGTTAAACCGGCACACTGAAGCTTTCTTT. This gives the protein CASGLNRHTEAFF.

This clonotype has ten or more counts. J is TRBJ2-5 and V is TRBV28; D is unclear. Trimming pared 3 bases from V and 1 base from J, leaving 6 bases between. This CDR3 comprises 13 residues. Germline loops: CDR1 MDHEN, CDR2 SYDVKM. The chain's CDR3 is CASSFPAQETQYF. The CDR3 nucleotides are TGTGCCAGCAGTTTTCCGGCCCAAGAGACCCAGTACTTC.

This sequence joins TRBV12-3 or TRBV12-4 and TRBJ1-5; no reliable D call. Between the trimmed V and J ends, which lost 5 bases and 3 bases, there was a span of 11 bases. The CDR3 loop spans 14 amino acids. The CDR3 protein is CASSVVGFNQPQHF. The CDR3 DNA reads TGTGCCAGCAGTGTCGTGGGGTTCAATCAGCCCCAGCATTTT.

The rearrangement links TRBV2 to TRBJ2-1; D not certain. CDR1 and CDR2 (germline): SNHLY, FYNNEI. The CDR3 is made up of 11 amino acids. The germline V and J ends were trimmed by 3 bases and 14 bases, with 11 bases remaining between them. CDR3 amino acids: CASSESVLEFF. The CDR3 DNA follows: TGTGCCAGCAGTGAGAGCGTTCTGGAGTTCTTC.

The CDR3 region has the DNA TGTGCCAGCAGCCAAGTCCCGGGGGCAAGCGTCCTGACTTTC. It encodes CASSQVPGASVLTF. The chain carries TRBV3-1 and TRBJ2-6; D is perhaps TRBD1 or TRBD2 (6 bases each). Germline assignment: CDR1 LGHDT and CDR2 YNNKEL (reference sequence). The CDR3 spans 14 residues. Between the trimmed V and J ends, which lost 1 base and 12 bases, there was a span of 13 bases.